The rows below give T cell receptor beta chains drawn from one sample of a study of cytomegalovirus exposure and HLA in healthy donors. Produced via immunoSEQ multiplex PCR; TCRdb's table is partial and in-frame only. The sample carries some 170,000 clones, around four fifths recorded once. Sequenced sample: PBMCs. The source is a man aged 25 to 40 in good health and CMV-seropositive. Both conserved end residues are part of each CDR3.

TRBV7-2 CASSLVEGAYGNTIYF
TRBV7-9 CASSLGLAGGTDTQYF
TRBV5-4 CASSFRTRTLLGTDTQYF
TRBV6-5 CATREETQYF
TRBV5-1 CASSSSGGVNTGELFF
TRBV6-5 CASGGGMWEQYF
TRBV29-1 CSVEGAGTETFYEQYF
TRBV5-1 CASSLSGPVVDYTF
TRBV7-2 CASSSQGYEQYF
TRBV10-1 CASSNTGGGQHF
TRBV19 CASSRWGGDGYTF
TRBV19 CASSITQGGDTQYF
TRBV7-6 CASSLGARKTQYF
TRBV5-4 CASSFWPRGADTGELFF
TRBV5-6 CASLTRGTNEKLFF
TRBV29-1 CSVGLRYSLNTEAFF